This T cell receptor (beta chain) was observed in a study of blood T cells in healthy people across ages. Study observations and caveats: Because donor CMV status was unknown, expanded clonotype changes were possibly confounded.

CDR1 and CDR2 from the germline V gene are SEHNR and FQNEAQ (reference sequence). V dropped 5 bases and J dropped 7; count of bases not matched to a gene: 15. The CDR3 is 17 amino acids. In this sample, this clonotype turned up a few times. The target antigen is unknown. PCR was performed a second time for about 6 to 12 cycles using a sample-barcoded 5' primer and a J-beta primer mix. Each CDR3 protein is one row after TCRdb ran MiXCR on the 5' RACE reads. The table lists about 1,600,000 distinct CDR3 sequences, around two fifths of them singletons. The rearrangement joins TRBV7-9 to TRBJ2-1, with TRBD1 matching 9 bases. The sequenced sample was blood. This TCR was recovered from a woman under 30 in good health. CDR3 in DNA: TGTGCCAGCAGCCATCTCTCCAAACAGGGGGCAAGGAATGAGCAGTTCTTC. As protein: CASSHLSKQGARNEQFF.